This entry lists 10 T cell receptor beta chains sequenced from one sample in a study of tumor and adjacent non-tumor tissue in lung cancer. TCRbeta libraries were built with three rounds of nested PCR, modified from ARM-PCR. One entry per CDR3 protein results from TCRdb running MiXCR on the multiplex PCR reads. The table shows 100,000 or so distinct CDR3 sequences, with 65% occurring only once. No cell sorting was done before RNA was extracted from the tissue. This non-tumor lung sample came from over 3 cm beyond the tumor edge. Sequences were obtained from distant non-tumor lung tissue. The origin of the receptors is a man aged 25-40 years with non-small cell lung cancer.

A remark on this clonotype: Germline is not matched at one junction end, which may reflect a read error. V and J are TRBV20-1 and TRBJ2-5; 9 bases line up with TRBD2. Germline values: CDR1 DFQATT, CDR2 SNEGSKA (reference sequence). The CDR3 runs to 15 residues. The CDR3 loop is CCARDLRLAEETQYF. CDR3 in DNA: TGCTGTGCTAGAGATTTGAGACTAGCGGAAGAGACCCAGTATTTC.

V is TRBV20-1 and J is TRBJ2-1; D is tentatively TRBD1 or TRBD2 (6 bases each). Looked up from germline, CDR1 is DFQATT and CDR2 is SNEGSKA (reference sequence). This CDR3 has 15 amino acids. CDR3 region: CRLERGSVPWDEQFF. CDR3 nucleotide sequence: TGCCGACTAGAGAGGGGGTCCGTTCCTTGGGATGAGCAGTTCTTC.

The chain uses TRBV6-5 and TRBJ2-3; TRBD2 might be the D (6 bases). Trimming left V 0 bases short and J 8 bases short, with 18 bases between. The germline CDR1 and CDR2 sequences are MNHEY and SVGAGI. CDR3 length equals 16 residues. In DNA form, the CDR3 reads TGTGCCAGCAGTTACTCAGGCTATTCTAGCGCAGGTACGCAGTATTTT. Its protein is CASSYSGYSSAGTQYF.

Regarding this clonotype: Given a much more abundant clone one base away, this may be a read error. V usage is TRBV5-4 and J usage is TRBJ2-3; D gene unclear. V lost 3 bases and J 3 bases, leaving 14 bases between the germline ends. Germline CDR1 SGHNT, CDR2 YYREEE (reference sequence). This CDR3 contains 15 residues. CDR3 bases: TGTGCCAGCAGCTCGGAAAGGTGGGGTACAGATACGCAGTATTTT. It codes for CASSSERWGTDTQYF.

The chain couples TRBV30 to TRBJ2-2; D is unresolved. The germline V gene has CDR1 GTSNPN and CDR2 SVGIG (reference sequence). V shed 6 bases and J shed 6 bases, with 11 bases lying between them. CDR3 length equals 12 residues. The CDR3 spells CACVRVSGELFF. DNA for the CDR3: TGTGCCTGCGTCCGGGTGTCCGGGGAGCTGTTTTTT.

With respect to this clonotype: This sequence may be a read error, since a much larger clone differs from it by one base. The genes are TRBV5-4 and TRBJ2-5, with 11 bases aligning to TRBD2. Trimming cost V 4 bases and J 4 bases; bases outside gene matches: 6. The CDR3 spans 15 residues. Germline CDR1 reads SGHNT; CDR2 reads YYREEE (reference sequence). CDR3 nucleotide sequence: TGTGCCAGCAGCCTTATTACTAGCGGGAGAGAGACCCAGTACTTC. Protein: CASSLITSGRETQYF.

This clonotype has ten or more counts. This rearrangement joins TRBV20-1 to TRBJ1-1; no definite D call. The germline V gene encodes CDR1 DFQATT and CDR2 SNEGSKA (reference sequence). Trimming left V 6 bases short and J 0 bases short, with 14 bases between. This CDR3 contains 14 residues. The CDR3, as DNA: TGCAGTGCCCCCCACCCCCACATGAACACTGAAGCTTTCTTT. It specifies CSAPHPHMNTEAFF.

The chain couples TRBV11-2 to TRBJ2-2; 9 bases match TRBD1. Germline lookup yields CDR1 SGHAT and CDR2 FQNNGV. After removal of 4 bases from V and 0 bases from J, the junction contained 6 bases not matched to a gene. The CDR3 runs 17 residues. The CDR3 bases are TGTGCCAGCAGCTCACAGGGGGCATACGCGAACACCGGGGAGCTGTTTTTT. Translating it yields CASSSQGAYANTGELFF. Full variable domain (missing parts from reference TRBV11-2 and TRBJ2-2): EAGVAQSPRYKIIEKRQSVAFWCNPISGHATLYWYQQILGQGPKLLIQFQNNGVVDDSQLPKDRFSAERLKGVDSTLKIQPAKLEDSAVYLCASSSQGAYANTGELFFGEGSRLTVL.

V and J are TRBV11-2 and TRBJ2-1; 9 bases are shared with TRBD2. Per the germline V gene, CDR1 is SGHAT and CDR2 is FQNNGV. The junction had 15 bases not matched to a gene; V was cut back by 11 bases and J by 7 bases. This CDR3 has 15 residues. The CDR3 region has the DNA TGTGCCTTCAGCTTTATTGCGGGAGGGGATAATGAGCAGTTCTTC. Translating gives CAFSFIAGGDNEQFF.

The chain combines TRBV2 with TRBJ2-1; D perhaps matches TRBD2 (5 bases). From germline, CDR1 is SNHLY and CDR2 FYNNEI. Trimming left V 5 bases short and J 2 bases short, with 13 bases between. This CDR3 region has 15 residues. In nucleotides, the CDR3 is TGTGCCAGCAGTCTTGGACGGAGGACCTACAATGAGCAGTTCTTC. It encodes CASSLGRRTYNEQFF. Full variable domain (remainder filled in from reference TRBV2 and TRBJ2-1): EPEVTQTPSHQVTQMGQEVILRCVPISNHLYFYWYRQILGQKVEFLVSFYNNEISEKSEIFDDQFSVERPDGSNFTLKIRSTKLEDSAMYFCASSLGRRTYNEQFFGPGTRLTVL.